This passage covers 16 T cell receptor beta chains from one sample sequenced in a study of beta chain features in type 1 diabetes (dated by TCRdb to between 2017 and 2018). Libraries were constructed by the immunoSEQ multiplex PCR assay. The entire amount of isolated RNA was reverse transcribed using the High Capacity cDNA Reverse Transcription Kit, so the sequenced TCRB transcripts were expressed ones. TCRdb mirrors the immuneACCESS table, restricted to in-frame sequences. Some clones are absent from its copies; in checked studies, under half trace to an unresolved V gene, and the reason for the others is unknown. The sample data list 860,000 or so clones, and roughly 15% of these were observed just once. The ten largest clones capture 0.023% of the sample. Sequences were obtained from naive CD4+ T cells from blood. The sample's cell subset or site label is to be understood as: true naive CD4+ T cells. These receptors all stem from a woman aged 18-29 years in good health.

This clone showed up just a few times. The chain combines TRBV7-3 with TRBJ2-1; D perhaps matches TRBD2 (5 bases). Germline CDR1 SGHTA, CDR2 FQGTGA. CDR3 length: 14 residues. V lost 2 bases, J lost 4 bases, and 9 bases lay in between. CDR3 residues: CASSLHGDYNEQFF. CDR3 sequence (DNA): TGTGCCAGCAGCTTACACGGGGATTACAATGAGCAGTTCTTC.

CDR3 sequence (DNA): TGTGCCAGCAGCCGGGACCAGACGAGGGTCGAGCAGTACTTC. It yields the protein CASSRDQTRVEQYF. The V and J genes are TRBV28 and TRBJ2-7, with D perhaps TRBD1 or TRBD2 (5 bases each). There are 14 residues in the CDR3. V lost 6 bases to trimming and J lost 6 bases, with 18 bases between them. Germline values: CDR1 MDHEN, CDR2 SYDVKM.

This clone occurred a few times. The chain uses TRBV7-9 and TRBJ1-1, with D uncertain. The CDR3 spans 16 residues. Trimming shortened V by 7 bases and J by 4 bases, and 22 bases separated the two germline ends. From germline, CDR1 is SEHNR and CDR2 FQNEAQ (reference sequence). CDR3 in DNA: TGTGCCAGCAAGTCCCGGTCCAACCCGGGGAGCACTGAAGCTTTCTTT. Protein: CASKSRSNPGSTEAFF.

This clone was observed a few times. The chain uses TRBV27 and TRBJ2-1, with D uncertain. The CDR3 has 13 residues. Germline loops: CDR1 MNHEY, CDR2 SMNVEV (reference sequence). The V and J ends lost 2 bases and 13 bases respectively, with 15 bases between them. Here the CDR3 DNA reads TGTGCCAGCAGTTTAAGGAGCGTAAAGGCCCAGTTCTTC. It translates to CASSLRSVKAQFF.

The rearrangement links TRBV4-1 to TRBJ2-3, with 9 bases aligning to TRBD1. V was clipped by 5 bases and J by 8 bases; unmatched bases: 20. Germline CDR1 is MGHRA and CDR2 is YSYEKL. The CDR3 has 18 residues. The CDR3 spells CASSAQHPGQGSYGTQYF. CDR3 DNA: TGCGCCAGCAGCGCCCAACATCCGGGACAGGGTTCATATGGTACGCAGTATTTT.

This clone occurred a few times. This chain joins TRBV15 and TRBJ2-7, with unresolved D. Deletions cut 2 bases from V and 5 bases from J, with 10 bases between. This CDR3 spans 13 amino acids. Germline CDR1 LNHNV, CDR2 YYDKDF (reference sequence). CDR3 amino acids: CATSRSPEDEQYF. The CDR3 coding sequence is TGTGCCACCAGCAGATCTCCAGAGGACGAGCAGTACTTC.

As concerns this clone: The junction departs from germline at one end; a sequencing error may be responsible. Other DNA sequences in this specimen translate into the identical CDR3. The rearrangement uses TRBV7-3 and TRBJ1-1, with D possibly being TRBD1 (5 bases). The CDR3 runs 13 residues. The V gene's germline CDR1 is SGHTA and CDR2 FQGTGA. The CDR3 DNA reads TGTGCCAGCAGCTTAACGACGGACACCGAAGCTTTCTTT. Residues: CASSLTTDTEAFF. The variable domain in full, with the rest retrieved from reference TRBV7-3 and TRBJ1-1, is GAGVSQTPSNKVTEKGKYVELRCDPISGHTALYWYRQSLGQGPEFLIYFQGTGAADDSGLPNDRFFAVRPEGSVSTLKIQRTERGDSAVYLCASSLTTDTEAFFGQGTRLTVV.

This clone was counted only a few times. Other DNA sequences from this sample encode an identical CDR3 as well. The chain joins TRBV7-2 to TRBJ2-7, with D maybe TRBD1 (5 bases). Germline CDR1 SGHTA, CDR2 FQGNSA. This CDR3 is built from 12 residues. With 5 bases removed from V and 3 bases from J, the gap between germline ends came to 8 bases. CDR3 coding DNA: TGTGCCAGCAGCACCCAGGGCTACGAGCAGTACTTC. Translating gives CASSTQGYEQYF.

This clone showed up just a few times. The V and J genes are TRBV7-9 and TRBJ1-4; D perhaps matches TRBD1 (6 bases). Trimming took off 11 bases at V and 4 bases at J, with 14 bases between the two ends. The CDR3 is made up of 13 amino acids. Germline V gene lookup returns CDR1 SEHNR and CDR2 FQNEAQ (reference sequence). The CDR3: CAARGLLNEKLFF. Written as DNA, the CDR3 is TGTGCCGCCAGGGGTCTCCTTAATGAAAAACTGTTTTTT.

This clone was detected only once. The rearrangement uses TRBV10-2 and TRBJ2-5; 8 bases agree with TRBD1. The V gene end was trimmed by 6 bases and the J gene end by 6 bases; junction bases not matched to a gene: 9. CDR1 and CDR2 (germline): WSHSY, SAAADI. This CDR3 region has 14 residues. The CDR3, as DNA: TGCGCCAGCAGAGCCGGGACAGGCGTGAAGACCCAGTACTTC. This gives the protein CASRAGTGVKTQYF.

The genes are TRBV7-9 and TRBJ1-3, with a possible D match to TRBD1 (6 bases). Trimming took 5 bases from V and 2 from J, leaving 16 bases between them. This CDR3 is 16 amino acids long. The germline V gene has CDR1 SEHNR and CDR2 FQNEAQ (reference sequence). CDR3 bases: TGTGCCAGCAGCCAGGGGAGTCTTTTTCCTGGAAACACCATATATTTT. The encoded protein is CASSQGSLFPGNTIYF.

The gene calls are TRBV29-1 and TRBJ2-5; tentatively, D is TRBD2 (6 bases). CDR3 length: 15 amino acids. The V end was cut by 7 bases, the J end by 4 bases, with 22 bases between. Per germline, CDR1 SQVTM and CDR2 ANQGSEA. The CDR3 sequence: CSGRGVGWVRETQYF. The CDR3 DNA sequence: TGCAGCGGCCGCGGGGTCGGGTGGGTTCGAGAGACCCAGTACTTC.

About this clone: One junction end disagrees with the germline gene, perhaps due to a read error. The rearrangement links TRBV29-1 to TRBJ2-1, with 7 positions matching TRBD1. The CDR3 sequence is 15 residues long. The germline V gene encodes CDR1 SQVTM and CDR2 ANQGSEA. CDR3 sequence (DNA): TGCAGCGTCAGCCGGGACAGCCGATCCTTCAATGAGCAGTTCTTC. It codes for CSVSRDSRSFNEQFF.

The chain carries TRBV13 and TRBJ1-2; D possibly corresponds to TRBD1 (6 bases). V lost 2 bases and J lost 8, with 18 bases in between. CDR1 and CDR2 from the germline V gene are PRHDT and FYEKMQ (reference sequence). This CDR3 spans 15 amino acids. The CDR3 DNA follows: TGTGCCAGCAGCTTACTTCCAGGGGCCCTTGGAGGCTACACCTTC. This encodes CASSLLPGALGGYTF.

This rearrangement joins TRBV19 to TRBJ1-2; D is unresolved. The CDR3 consists of 15 residues. The V end was cut by 2 bases, the J end by 5 bases, with 15 bases between. Germline V gene sequence: CDR1 LNHDA, CDR2 SQIVND (reference sequence). The CDR3: CASSIRTPGTYGYTF. CDR3 coding DNA: TGTGCCAGTAGTATAAGGACCCCCGGAACTTATGGCTACACCTTC.

This clone has more than one count but fewer than ten. V gene TRBV6-6 combines with J gene TRBJ2-3; D is perhaps TRBD2 (6 bases). This CDR3 contains 12 residues. CDR1 is MNHNY and CDR2 is SVGAGI in the germline V gene (reference sequence). V shed 6 bases and J shed 12 bases, with 16 bases lying between them. Here the CDR3 DNA reads TGTGCCAGCAGCCCGCGGAGGGAATTACAGTATTTT. It codes for CASSPRRELQYF.